The subject of this entry is one TCR beta chain. The data were produced by immunoSEQ multiplex PCR, yet TCRdb's version contains in-frame clones alone and is incomplete. Among fewer than 250,000 clones, roughly 83% were seen once, and the ten largest hold around 5.5%. These data come from a study of cytomegalovirus exposure and HLA in healthy donors. The origin of this receptor is a woman under 30 in good health and CMV-seronegative. Material: PBMCs.

The CDR3 bases are TGTGCCAGCAGTTCCCTCCCCGGGGGACAAGATACGCAGTATTTT. It specifies CASSSLPGGQDTQYF. This rearrangement joins TRBV6-4 to TRBJ2-3; D is perhaps TRBD1 or TRBD2 (6 bases each). The CDR3 is 15 residues long. The germline CDR1 and CDR2 sequences are MRHNA and SNTAGT. Trimming cost V 5 bases and J 5 bases, with 17 bases left between them.